This T cell receptor (beta chain) comes out of a study of blood T cell repertoires in COVID-19. Study-level information: Acute and convalescent COVID-19 samples came from the United States, Italy and Spain.

Clones were read by immunoSEQ multiplex PCR, and TCRdb kept only the in-frame ones, dropping some. Of about 410,000 clones detected, about 91% appear once; the ten largest clones hold roughly 1.4%. Germline loops: CDR1 MGHRA, CDR2 YSYEKL. The ends were cut back, 5 bases at V and 3 bases at J, with 19 bases in the middle. CDR3 length equals 16 residues. Sequencing was done on a sample of peripheral blood. The V call is TRBV4-1, the J call TRBJ1-1, with D hard to call. The TCR comes from a woman in her 40s with COVID-19, enrolled during active disease. The CDR3 DNA follows: TGCGCCAGCAGCTCCCATCGGGAGCGTTGGGACACTGAAGCTTTCTTT. It codes for CASSSHRERWDTEAFF.